One sample yielded the 27 T cell receptor beta chains listed below, sequenced in a study of blood T cells in healthy people across ages. Alongside a J-beta primer mix, a sample-barcoded 5' primer served in a second PCR lasting roughly 7 to 11 cycles. MiXCR was run by TCRdb on the 5' RACE reads, yielding one entry per CDR3 protein. The table shows fewer than 1 million distinct CDR3 sequences, with roughly 44% occurring only once. Sequencing used blood. These receptors were taken from a man aged 55 to 70 in good health.

The chain couples TRBV11-2 to TRBJ2-5; D remains ambiguous. CDR1 and CDR2 (germline): SGHAT, FQNNGV. V was clipped by 5 bases and J by 11 bases, with 12 bases between them. The CDR3 is 11 amino acids. In DNA, the CDR3 is TGTGCCAGCAGCCTCCAAACGAAGCAGTACTTC. Protein product: CASSLQTKQYF.

As concerns this clonotype: At one of its ends the junction is not consistent with the germline gene, which may arise from a read error. The chain couples TRBV5-6 to TRBJ2-5, with 7 positions matching TRBD2. Per the germline V gene, CDR1 is SGHDT and CDR2 is YYEEEE. The CDR3 is made up of 16 amino acids. CDR3 in amino acids: CASSNNLGLDVETQYF. In DNA, the CDR3 is TGTGCCAGCAGCAACAATCTAGGACTAGATGTCGAGACCCAGTACTTT.

Ten or more counts support this clonotype. The V and J genes are TRBV5-1 and TRBJ2-7; D might be TRBD1 (6 bases). Trimming stripped 2 bases from V and 6 bases from J, with 18 bases between. There are 15 residues in the CDR3. CDR1 is SGHRS and CDR2 is YFSETQ in the germline V gene. CDR3 DNA sequence: TGCGCCAGCAGCTTCCAACAGGGACCGGGTATCGAGCAGTACTTC. The encoded protein is CASSFQQGPGIEQYF.

This clonotype was counted only a few times. The gene calls are TRBV7-2 and TRBJ2-6; perhaps TRBD2 as D (5 bases). CDR3 length: 17 amino acids. The V end was cut by 1 base, the J end by 4 bases, with 14 bases between. Germline values: CDR1 SGHTA, CDR2 FQGNSA. The CDR3 is CASSLEPGRGGANVLTF. CDR3 DNA: TGTGCCAGCAGCTTAGAACCAGGCCGCGGGGGGGCCAACGTCCTGACTTTC.

This clonotype was detected only a few times. This chain connects TRBV3-1 to TRBJ1-2; 8 positions match TRBD1. The J segment lost 3 bases and the V segment lost 6 bases, leaving 3 bases of the junction unmatched. Germline values: CDR1 LGHDT, CDR2 YNNKEL (reference sequence). This CDR3 is 13 amino acids long. CDR3 sequence: CASRAQGDYGYTF. The CDR3 nucleotides read TGTGCCAGCAGAGCACAGGGGGACTATGGCTACACCTTC.

This sequence joins TRBV4-3 and TRBJ1-6, with TRBD1 identical over 9 bases. Unmatched junction bases numbered 3, after V lost 3 bases and J lost 9 bases. Germline values: CDR1 LGHNA, CDR2 YSLEER. CDR3 length: 14 amino acids. This chain's CDR3 is CASSHTGGGSPLHF. The CDR3 region has the DNA TGCGCCAGCAGCCATACAGGGGGCGGTTCACCCCTCCACTTT.

The chain is built from TRBV20-1 and TRBJ2-7, with 8 bases fitting TRBD1. The CDR3 contains 16 residues. V lost 2 bases and J lost 2; bases outside the gene matches: 11. The V gene's germline CDR1 is DFQATT and CDR2 SNEGSKA (reference sequence). The CDR3, as DNA: TGCAGTGCTAGACGGACCGGGACAGGTTCCCCCTACGAGCAGTACTTC. Protein: CSARRTGTGSPYEQYF.

The chain joins TRBV6-2 or TRBV6-3 to TRBJ2-7, with unresolved D. This CDR3 contains 13 residues. The V end was cut by 8 bases, the J end by 0 bases, with 11 bases between. Germline lookup yields CDR1 MNHEY and CDR2 SVGEGT. The CDR3 bases are TGTGCCAGCGCAGAACCGCCCTCCTACGAGCAGTACTTC. This encodes CASAEPPSYEQYF.

About this clonotype itself: A clone one base away is much larger, so this may be a read error. This chain joins TRBV29-1 and TRBJ2-5; D is uncertain. The CDR3 has 13 residues. Looked up from germline, CDR1 is SQVTM and CDR2 is ANQGSEA. Trimming left V 5 bases short and J 0 bases short, with 10 bases between. This CDR3 reads CSVKVTNQETQYF. In DNA, the CDR3 is TGCAGCGTTAAGGTTACGAACCAAGAGACCCAGTACTTC. The full variable domain, its missing parts supplied by reference TRBV29-1 and TRBJ2-5, is SAVISQKPSRDICQRGTSLTIQCQVDSQVTMMFWYRQQPGQSLTLIATANQGSEATYESGFVIDKFPISRPNLTFSTLTVSNMSPEDSSIYLCSVKVTNQETQYFGPGTRLLVL.

This clonotype was recorded a few times. V gene TRBV20-1 combines with J gene TRBJ2-5; D not certain. CDR1 DFQATT and CDR2 SNEGSKA come from the germline V gene (reference sequence). The CDR3 consists of 14 residues. Trimming pared 2 bases from V and 1 base from J, leaving 11 bases between. In DNA, the CDR3 is TGCAGTGCTAGAATGGTTGGTTCCCAAGAGACCCAGTACTTC. Translation: CSARMVGSQETQYF.

As DNA, the CDR3 is TGCAGTGCTAGAAGGGAGCGGGGGAGGAGAGAGACCCAGTACTTC. Its protein is CSARRERGRRETQYF. V usage is TRBV20-1 and J usage is TRBJ2-5; 8 bases map to TRBD2. CDR1 and CDR2 (germline): DFQATT, SNEGSKA (reference sequence). The CDR3 runs to 15 residues. V was clipped by 2 bases and J by 4 bases; unmatched bases: 9.

Turning to this clonotype: Its ends do not fully match the called genes, so a read error is possible. CDR3 amino acids: CTSRPRGEPNNEQFF. The CDR3 DNA reads as TGTACCAGCAGACCAAGGGGGGAGCCGAACAATGAGCAGTTCTTC. The chain links TRBV6-5 to TRBJ2-1; D possibly matches TRBD1 or TRBD2 (6 bases each). This CDR3 has 15 amino acids. Germline V CDR1 and CDR2: MNHEY, SVGAGI.

The chain links TRBV10-3 to TRBJ2-5; perhaps D is TRBD1 or TRBD2 (7 bases each). The germline V and J ends were trimmed by 8 bases and 1 base, with 11 bases remaining between them. CDR1 and CDR2 from the germline V gene are ENHRY and SYGVKD. CDR3 length equals 13 residues. The CDR3 is CAIGRGPQETQYF. In DNA, the CDR3 is TGTGCCATCGGGAGGGGGCCCCAAGAGACCCAGTACTTC.

The V gene is TRBV24-1, the J gene TRBJ2-7; D is unresolved. The CDR3 contains 13 residues. Germline CDR1 KGHDR, CDR2 SFDVKD. The V end lost 8 bases, the J end lost 2 bases, and 12 bases lay between the germline ends. The chain's CDR3 is CATKKGPPYEQYF. CDR3 nucleotides: TGTGCCACCAAAAAAGGACCCCCCTACGAGCAGTACTTC.

Worth noting for this clonotype: The DNA is left out, because the CDR3 cannot be placed on it with certainty; the CDR3 is given as TCRdb lists it. The chain has TRBV7-2 and TRBJ2-1. Per germline, CDR1 SGHTA and CDR2 FQGNSA. The length of the CDR3 is 16 amino acids, counting both ends. Here the CDR3 reads CASSFGQQLLEREQFF.

This clonotype was detected a few times. V and J are TRBV12-3 or TRBV12-4 and TRBJ2-1; D is unclear. The CDR3 length is 15 residues. The V gene lost 3 bases and the J gene lost 3 bases, with 12 bases spanning the gap. CDR3 sequence: CASSLGSPHYNEQFF. CDR3 coding DNA: TGTGCCAGCAGTTTGGGTAGTCCCCACTACAATGAGCAGTTCTTC.

This chain joins TRBV30 and TRBJ2-5, with D perhaps matching TRBD2 (5 bases). The J call is in doubt because the DNA end fits TRBJ2-7 better. The germline V gene encodes CDR1 GTSNPN and CDR2 SVGIG (reference sequence). This CDR3 has 15 residues. CDR3 amino acids: CAWSVLGETSYEQYF. DNA of the CDR3: TGTGCCTGGAGTGTACTCGGGGAAACTTCCTACGAGCAGTACTTC.

This clonotype was found a few times. This sequence joins TRBV7-3 and TRBJ1-6; no firm D call. V gave up 3 bases and J gave up 7 bases, with 10 bases separating them. This CDR3 is built from 14 residues. Germline assignment: CDR1 SGHTA and CDR2 FQGTGA. DNA of the CDR3: TGTGCCAGCAGCTTTGGGCAGTTGAATTCACCCCTCCACTTT. This encodes CASSFGQLNSPLHF.

This clonotype was seen many times. The rearrangement joins TRBV3-1 to TRBJ1-1, with 9 bases fitting TRBD1. There are 16 residues in the CDR3. Unmatched junction bases numbered 10, after V lost 4 bases and J lost 4 bases. Germline V gives CDR1 LGHDT, CDR2 YNNKEL (reference sequence). As DNA, the CDR3 is TGTGCCAGCAGCCCCGCGGGACAGGGCATTTTCACTGAAGCTTTCTTT. Amino acid sequence: CASSPAGQGIFTEAFF. The full variable domain, with the rest looked up from reference TRBV3-1 and TRBJ1-1, is DTAVSQTPKYLVTQMGNDKSIKCEQNLGHDTMYWYKQDSKKFLKIMFSYNNKELIINETVPNRFSPKSPDKAHLNLHINSLELGDSAVYFCASSPAGQGIFTEAFFGQGTRLTVV.

The chain joins TRBV7-2 to TRBJ2-1; 10 bases are a match to TRBD1. Losses at the gene ends were 4 bases for V and 9 bases for J; bases not matched to a gene: 12. The CDR3 spans 16 residues. Germline V CDR1 and CDR2: SGHTA, FQGNSA. The CDR3 DNA reads TGTGCCAGCAGCTCAAGACCGGGACAGGGGACTGGTGAGCAGTTCTTC. It encodes CASSSRPGQGTGEQFF.

The chain is built from TRBV29-1 and TRBJ2-5; D perhaps matches TRBD2 (6 bases). Germline V CDR1 and CDR2: SQVTM, ANQGSEA. This CDR3 comprises 13 residues. The V and J ends lost 7 bases and 11 bases respectively, with 23 bases between them. The CDR3 sequence is CSADGGSYNEQYF. In DNA, the CDR3 is TGCAGCGCGGACGGGGGTTCCTACAATGAGCAGTACTTC.

The chain recombines TRBV20-1 with TRBJ2-5; 8 bases match TRBD2. The junction had 16 bases not matched to a gene; V was cut back by 3 bases and J by 13 bases. Germline V lookup: CDR1 DFQATT, CDR2 SNEGSKA (reference sequence). The CDR3 has 14 residues. The CDR3 loop is CSARRGGLDDIRYF. In DNA form, the CDR3 reads TGCAGTGCTAGGCGCGGGGGACTAGACGACATTCGGTACTTC.

This clonotype has just a few counts. The chain links TRBV5-1 to TRBJ2-3; perhaps TRBD2 as D (6 bases). This CDR3 has 15 residues. Trimming cost V 4 bases and J 6 bases, with 18 bases left between them. Per germline, CDR1 SGHRS and CDR2 YFSETQ. CDR3 nucleotide sequence: TGCGCCAGCAGCCCGGCGGGGACCTTTGGGGATACGCAGTATTTT. Its translation is CASSPAGTFGDTQYF.

V usage is TRBV4-1 and J usage is TRBJ1-2; D unclear. V was clipped by 4 bases and J by 11 bases, with 14 bases between them. CDR1 and CDR2 from the germline V gene are MGHRA and YSYEKL. The CDR3 loop spans 12 amino acids. The CDR3 here is CASSPGPHGYTF. The DNA of the CDR3 is TGCGCCAGCAGCCCTGGGCCGCACGGGTACACCTTC.

This clonotype was seen a few times. The chain links TRBV5-1 to TRBJ1-5; the match to TRBD1 covers 10 bases. Germline V gene sequence: CDR1 SGHRS, CDR2 YFSETQ. This CDR3 region has 14 residues. With V trimmed by 0 bases and J by 11 bases, 5 bases remained unmatched. The chain's CDR3 is CASSLGGQGHSQHF. CDR3 nucleotide sequence: TGCGCCAGCAGCTTGGGGGGACAGGGGCATTCCCAGCATTTT.

The chain combines TRBV2 with TRBJ2-2, with a weak D call TRBD2 (5 bases). CDR1 and CDR2 from the germline V gene are SNHLY and FYNNEI. V lost 2 bases and J 5 bases, leaving 12 bases between the germline ends. The CDR3 totals 15 residues. In DNA form, the CDR3 reads TGTGCCAGCAGTGAATCAACTAGTTATACCGGGGAGCTGTTTTTT. This codes for CASSESTSYTGELFF.

The V and J genes are TRBV3-1 and TRBJ1-2; D not resolved. V lost 3 bases and J 7 bases, leaving 6 bases between the germline ends. Germline CDR1 LGHDT, CDR2 YNNKEL (reference sequence). CDR3 length equals 11 residues. The CDR3 sequence: CASSHGGGYTF. Here the CDR3 DNA reads TGTGCCAGCAGCCACGGAGGTGGCTACACCTTC.